The 5 T cell receptor beta chains reported below all come from one sample, sequenced in a study of breast tumors, draining lymph nodes, adjacent tissues. Axillary draining lymph nodes of breast cancer patients supplied the node samples. TCRdb re-derived calls from the multiplex PCR reads in MiXCR, one entry per CDR3 protein. The data hold around 300,000 distinct CDR3 sequences, with over 30% observed a single time. Material: axillary lymph node tissue. The receptors shown here come from a female donor with breast cancer. Some clones in this sample may be carry-over from other donors' samples.

This clonotype has only one observation. The chain links TRBV20-1 to TRBJ2-2; tentative D call: TRBD1 (5 bases). Germline assignment: CDR1 DFQATT and CDR2 SNEGSKA (reference sequence). The CDR3 is made up of 14 amino acids. Trimming took 3 bases from V and 1 from J, leaving 9 bases between them. This CDR3 is CSASTQGNTGELFF. CDR3 nucleotides: TGCAGTGCTAGTACCCAGGGGAACACCGGGGAGCTGTTTTTT.

This clonotype occurred many times. The gene calls are TRBV20-1 and TRBJ2-7; D gene unclear. The CDR3 length is 10 residues. Germline CDR1 reads DFQATT; CDR2 reads SNEGSKA (reference sequence). Trimming stripped 3 bases from V and 7 bases from J, with 7 bases between. The CDR3 region has the DNA TGCAGTGCTAGGCAGAGAGAGCAGTACTTC. Translating it yields CSARQREQYF.

This clonotype was seen ten or more times. This chain links TRBV5-8 with TRBJ2-1; 11 bases fit TRBD2. With 4 bases clipped from V and 7 bases from J, the junction kept 10 bases outside the gene matches. The CDR3 has 16 amino acids. The germline V gene has CDR1 SGHTS and CDR2 YDEGEE. The DNA of the CDR3 is TGTGCCAGCAGCCCCACTCAACTAGCGGGGGTAAATGAGCAGTTCTTC. Translation: CASSPTQLAGVNEQFF. Full variable domain (remainder filled in from reference TRBV5-8 and TRBJ2-1): EAGVTQSPTHLIKTRGQQATLRCSPISGHTSVYWYQQALGLGLQFLLWYDEGEERNRGNFPPRFSGRQFPNYSSELNVNALELEDSALYLCASSPTQLAGVNEQFFGPGTRLTVL.

The J gene is TRBJ1-1, the V gene TRBV9; D gene ambiguous. V was pared by 2 bases and J by 1 base, with 6 bases between. Germline-derived CDR1 and CDR2 are SGDLS and YYNGEE. This CDR3 contains 13 residues. In DNA form, the CDR3 reads TGTGCCAGCAGCGTCACAGAGAACACTGAAGCTTTCTTT. Encoded protein: CASSVTENTEAFF. Complete variable domain (other parts from reference TRBV9 and TRBJ1-1): DSGVTQTPKHLITATGQRVTLRCSPRSGDLSVYWYQQSLDQGLQFLIQYYNGEERAKGNILERFSAQQFPDLHSELNLSSLELGDSALYFCASSVTENTEAFFGQGTRLTVV.

Turning to this clonotype: Given a much more abundant clone one base away, this may be a read error. This chain joins TRBV6-5 and TRBJ2-3; TRBD2 agrees at 12 bases. The germline V gene encodes CDR1 MNHEY and CDR2 SVGAGI. The CDR3 contains 17 residues. V shed 4 bases, J shed 8 bases, and the junction held 13 bases outside the gene matches. The CDR3 region is CASSSLRLAGDSSTQYF. For the CDR3, the DNA is TGTGCCAGCAGTTCCCTGCGACTAGCGGGAGACAGCAGTACGCAGTATTTT.